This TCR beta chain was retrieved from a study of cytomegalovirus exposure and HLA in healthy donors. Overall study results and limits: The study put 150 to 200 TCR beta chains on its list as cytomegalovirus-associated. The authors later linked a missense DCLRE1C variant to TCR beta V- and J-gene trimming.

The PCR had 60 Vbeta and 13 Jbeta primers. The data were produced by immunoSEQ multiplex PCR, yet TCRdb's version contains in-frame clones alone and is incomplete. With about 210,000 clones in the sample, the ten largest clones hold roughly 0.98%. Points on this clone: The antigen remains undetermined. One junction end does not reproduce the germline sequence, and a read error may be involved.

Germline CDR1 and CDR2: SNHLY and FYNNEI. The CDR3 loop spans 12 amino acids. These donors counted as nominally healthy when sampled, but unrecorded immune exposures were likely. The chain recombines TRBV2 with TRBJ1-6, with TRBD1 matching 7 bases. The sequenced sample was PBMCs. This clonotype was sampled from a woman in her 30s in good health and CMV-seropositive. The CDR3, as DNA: TGTGCCAGCGACAGGGTGGATTCACCCCCCCACTTT. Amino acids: CASDRVDSPPHF.